This T cell receptor beta chain was sequenced for a study of identical twins. Study results and limitations: Insertions were fewer in abundant cord blood beta clonotypes, whereas memory repertoires showed none of this pattern. It was out-of-frame TCR alpha sharing in monozygotic twins that models underestimated. Researchers reported weaker excess twin sharing in beta out-of-frame sequences.

There are 14 residues in the CDR3. V lost 3 bases to trimming and J lost 0 bases, with 8 bases between them. As concerns this clonotype: Its antigen is undetermined.

TCRdb re-called the 5' RACE reads through MiXCR, storing one row per CDR3 protein. Here the sample spans 500,000 to 650,000 distinct CDR3 sequences, around 24% being singletons. The same sample was also used in a study of yellow fever vaccine responses in identical twins. According to that study: Reportedly, twins showed a vaccine T cell response that looked partly convergent and partly personalized.

This receptor was identified in a woman between 18 and 30 years old in good health. The rearrangement joins TRBV12-3 or TRBV12-4 to TRBJ1-1; the D gene is possibly TRBD1 (6 bases). The material sequenced was CD4+ T cells sorted from blood. CDR3 nucleotides: TGTGCCAGCAGTTTCCAGGGGATGAACACTGAAGCTTTCTTT. Amino acids: CASSFQGMNTEAFF.